Below are 10 T cell receptor beta chains sequenced from a single sample in a study of T-cell memory formation after mild COVID-19. TCRdb processed the 5' RACE reads anew with MiXCR; each CDR3 protein has one entry. Counted here are around 320,000 distinct CDR3 sequences, around 30% occurring once; the ten biggest clones make up roughly 13%. The source material was PBMCs or a T cell subset sorted from them (not recorded which). Receptors originate from an adult woman who had mild COVID-19 (a few samples of this study predate the infection). Cell type and time point are not known.

This clonotype was seen only a few times. The chain links TRBV6-6 to TRBJ1-6; 8 bases are shared with TRBD1. Germline-derived CDR1 and CDR2 are MNHNY and SVGAGI (reference sequence). V was clipped by 5 bases and J by 6 bases; unmatched bases: 6. The CDR3 length is 15 residues. The CDR3 sequence is CASSPSDRGNSPLHF. CDR3 coding DNA: TGTGCCAGCAGTCCAAGTGACAGGGGTAATTCACCCCTCCACTTT.

The chain employs TRBV20-1 and TRBJ2-3, with 11 bases matching TRBD2. The CDR3 length is 13 residues. V trimming: 1 base; J trimming: 11 bases; junction bases outside the gene matches: 5. The V gene's germline CDR1 is DFQATT and CDR2 SNEGSKA (reference sequence). CDR3: CSARALAGVRQYF. DNA for the CDR3: TGCAGTGCTAGAGCACTAGCGGGGGTGAGGCAGTATTTT.

The chain carries TRBV3-1 and TRBJ1-1, with D uncertain. V gave up 3 bases and J gave up 1 base, with 9 bases separating them. The germline gives CDR1 LGHDT, CDR2 YNNKEL (reference sequence). The CDR3 is made up of 14 amino acids. The CDR3 reads CASSQRARNTEAFF. The DNA of the CDR3 is TGTGCCAGCAGCCAGAGGGCCAGGAACACTGAAGCTTTCTTT.

This clonotype has just a few counts. The chain employs TRBV29-1 and TRBJ2-7, with a weak D call TRBD1 (5 bases). V was cut by 4 bases and J by 2 bases, with 15 bases left in between. Germline V gene lookup returns CDR1 SQVTM and CDR2 ANQGSEA. This CDR3 region has 14 residues. CDR3 DNA sequence: TGCAGCGTTGGTAAGGCAGGGCTACCCTACGAGCAGTACTTC. This translates into CSVGKAGLPYEQYF.

With respect to this clonotype: A read error may be the cause here, since a much bigger clone is one base away. The J gene is TRBJ1-1, the V gene TRBV6-2 or TRBV6-3; D unresolved. V was trimmed by 2 bases and J by 10 bases, leaving 17 bases between them. This CDR3 comprises 14 residues. Germline values: CDR1 MNHEY, CDR2 SVGEGT. The CDR3 loop reads CASSYLAPKAGAFF. In nucleotides, the CDR3 is TGTGCCAGCAGTTACCTGGCCCCGAAGGCTGGAGCTTTCTTT.

The CDR3 DNA reads as TGTGCCACCAGTGATTTCCCGGGCTCTGAGCAGTTCTTC. Residues: CATSDFPGSEQFF. This sequence joins TRBV24-1 and TRBJ2-1; no clear D gene. This CDR3 is built from 13 residues. Germline V lookup: CDR1 KGHDR, CDR2 SFDVKD. Between the trimmed V and J ends, which lost 1 base and 9 bases, there was a span of 9 bases.

The chain employs TRBV29-1 and TRBJ2-5; D tentatively fits TRBD1 or TRBD2 (6 bases each). Looked up from germline, CDR1 is SQVTM and CDR2 is ANQGSEA. The CDR3 spans 13 residues. V shed 8 bases and J shed 5 bases, with 18 bases lying between them. The CDR3 DNA is TGCAGCATCGATCAAGGGGGGCGCGAGACCCAGTACTTC. Its translation is CSIDQGGRETQYF. Looking up the rest from reference TRBV29-1 and TRBJ2-5 gives the full variable domain: SAVISQKPSRDICQRGTSLTIQCQVDSQVTMMFWYRQQPGQSLTLIATANQGSEATYESGFVIDKFPISRPNLTFSTLTVSNMSPEDSSIYLCSIDQGGRETQYFGPGTRLLVL.

This clonotype has just a few counts. V is TRBV7-3 and J is TRBJ2-5; 8 positions match TRBD2. The J segment lost 5 bases and the V segment lost 4 bases, leaving 15 bases of the junction unmatched. This CDR3 is built from 17 residues. Germline CDR1 is SGHTA and CDR2 is FQGTGA. The CDR3 sequence is CASSSTAGTSGHETQYF. The CDR3 coding sequence is TGTGCCAGCAGCTCCACGGCGGGGACTAGTGGGCATGAGACCCAGTACTTC.

This clonotype appeared a single time. One end of the junction does not line up with germline, which may come from a read error. V usage is TRBV29-1 and J usage is TRBJ2-3; D could derive from TRBD1 or TRBD2 (5 bases each). This CDR3 is built from 14 residues. Germline lookup yields CDR1 SQVTM and CDR2 ANQGSEA. CDR3 residues: CGVGQGVGTDTQYF. The CDR3 DNA is TGCGGCGTTGGCCAGGGAGTTGGGACAGATACGCAGTATTTT.

This rearrangement joins TRBV20-1 to TRBJ2-2; 8 bases fit TRBD1. The J segment lost 6 bases and the V segment lost 0 bases, leaving 9 bases of the junction unmatched. The CDR3 has 16 residues. In germline, CDR1 is DFQATT, CDR2 SNEGSKA (reference sequence). CDR3 sequence reads: CSARDFQGARPGELFF. DNA of the CDR3: TGCAGTGCTAGAGATTTCCAGGGGGCGCGTCCCGGGGAGCTGTTTTTT.